This T cell receptor (beta chain) was recovered during a study of CD8+CD57+ T cells in acquired aplastic anemia. As for the study in general: Each DNA sample taken from sorted CD4+ and CD8+ cells came to around 2.9 ug on average. General study points: The CD8+ Simpson's diversity of patients and controls was not significantly different. In common between the patients and the controls were twenty-nine CD8+ CDR3 sequences.

Sequencing involved patients with CD8+CD57+ cell expansion previously shown by flow cytometry. Points on this clonotype: No antigen is known for it.

Genomic DNA templated the TCR beta VDJ and CDR3 profiling. MiXCR, applied by TCRdb to the reads, yields one record per CDR3 protein. The sample has 130,000 or so distinct CDR3 sequences, roughly 55% seen once. This CDR3 has 13 amino acids. Trimming removed 12 bases from V and 0 bases from J, with 14 bases in between. CDR1 KGHDR and CDR2 SFDVKD come from the germline V gene. Input material: sorted CD4+, CD8+, or CD8+CD57+ T cells (not recorded which) from PBMCs. The V and J genes are TRBV24-1 and TRBJ2-7; a weak D match, TRBD1 (6 bases). The sequence came from a human donor with aplastic anemia. The CDR3, as DNA: TGTGCCGTGGGAAGGGGGAACTCCTACGAGCAGTACTTC. It encodes CAVGRGNSYEQYF.